This TCR beta chain originates from a study of blood T cell repertoires in COVID-19. The method was immunoSEQ multiplex PCR; TCRdb's version includes in-frame clones alone and lacks a portion of them. The sample contains about 180,000 clones, approximately 88% of which appear only once. This CDR3 has 13 amino acids. The germline gives CDR1 LNHDA, CDR2 SQIVND (reference sequence). Trimming removed 1 base at V and 10 bases at J, with 13 bases between. The sequence came from a woman aged 30 to 39 with acute or convalescent COVID-19. The gene calls are TRBV19 and TRBJ1-2; D is perhaps TRBD1 (5 bases). The sample was peripheral blood. The CDR3 region is CASSIAGFVTYTF. For the CDR3, the DNA is TGTGCCAGTAGTATAGCAGGGTTTGTAACCTACACCTTC.